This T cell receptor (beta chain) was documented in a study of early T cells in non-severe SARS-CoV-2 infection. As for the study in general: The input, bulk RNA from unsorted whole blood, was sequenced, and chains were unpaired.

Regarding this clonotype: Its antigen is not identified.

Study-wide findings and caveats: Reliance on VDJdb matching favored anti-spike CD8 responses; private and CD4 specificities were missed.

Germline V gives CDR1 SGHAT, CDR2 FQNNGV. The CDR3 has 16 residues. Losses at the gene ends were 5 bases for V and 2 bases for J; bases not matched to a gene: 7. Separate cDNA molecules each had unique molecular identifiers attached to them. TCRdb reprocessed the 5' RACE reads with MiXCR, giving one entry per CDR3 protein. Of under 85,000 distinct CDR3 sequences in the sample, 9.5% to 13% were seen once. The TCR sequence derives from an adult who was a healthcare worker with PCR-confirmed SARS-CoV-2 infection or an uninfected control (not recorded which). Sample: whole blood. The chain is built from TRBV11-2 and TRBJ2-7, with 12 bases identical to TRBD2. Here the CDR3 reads CASSRRTSGTTYEQYF. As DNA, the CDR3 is TGTGCCAGCAGCCGACGGACTAGCGGGACCACCTACGAGCAGTACTTC.